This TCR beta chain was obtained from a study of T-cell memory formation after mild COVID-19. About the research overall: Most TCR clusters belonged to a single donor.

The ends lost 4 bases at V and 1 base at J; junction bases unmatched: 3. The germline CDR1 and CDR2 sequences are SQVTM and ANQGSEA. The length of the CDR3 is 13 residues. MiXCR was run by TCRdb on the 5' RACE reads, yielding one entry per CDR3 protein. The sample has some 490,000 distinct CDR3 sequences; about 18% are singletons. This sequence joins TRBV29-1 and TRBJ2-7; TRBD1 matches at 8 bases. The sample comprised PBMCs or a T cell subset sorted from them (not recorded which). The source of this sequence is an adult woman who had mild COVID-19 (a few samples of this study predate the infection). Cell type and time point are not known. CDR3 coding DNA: TGCAGCGTTGCGAGGACAGGGTCCTACGAGCAGTACTTC. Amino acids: CSVARTGSYEQYF.